This T cell receptor (beta chain) was observed in a study of blood T cell repertoires in COVID-19. About the research overall: Acute and convalescent COVID-19 samples came from the United States, Italy and Spain. PBMCs, B-cell-depleted T cells, or T cells provided the cDNA or gDNA that made up the material.

This clone was seen a few times. Method: immunoSEQ multiplex PCR; TCRdb's copy keeps in-frame clones and lacks some. The table includes around 70,000 clones, about four fifths detected once. The germline gives CDR1 MDHEN, CDR2 SYDVKM. This CDR3 comprises 14 residues. With 2 bases removed from V and 6 bases from J, the gap between germline ends came to 14 bases. The gene calls are TRBV28 and TRBJ2-7; D possibly corresponds to TRBD1 (6 bases). The specimen sequenced was peripheral blood. The receptor's source is a man between 65 and 79 years old with acute or convalescent COVID-19. The DNA for the CDR3 is TGTGCCAGCAGTTTAATCACTATCAGGGGCGAGCAGTACTTC. Its protein is CASSLITIRGEQYF.